These 2 T cell receptor beta chains were all obtained from the same sample, sequenced in a study of blood T cell repertoires in COVID-19. Sequencing used immunoSEQ multiplex PCR; TCRdb keeps in-frame clones, though not all of them. This table has 150,000 to 200,000 clones, 82% appearing once. Sequencing input: PBMCs or T cells enriched from blood (not recorded which). The receptors derive from a man between 60 and 75 years old who had recovered from COVID-19.

The chain combines TRBV29-1 with TRBJ2-2; a weak D match, TRBD2 (6 bases). CDR1 and CDR2 (germline): SQVTM, ANQGSEA. Trimming left V 0 bases short and J 5 bases short, with 13 bases between. The CDR3 has 15 amino acids. CDR3 bases: TGCAGCGTTGAAGATGGAGGGGCTAATACCGGGGAGCTGTTTTTT. Protein sequence: CSVEDGGANTGELFF.

This sequence joins TRBV6-5 and TRBJ1-1, with D tentatively TRBD1 (5 bases). The CDR3 is 13 residues long. CDR1 MNHEY and CDR2 SVGAGI come from the germline V gene. The ends were cut back, 6 bases at V and 4 bases at J, with 12 bases in the middle. The CDR3 loop is CASRDMGGTEAFF. The CDR3 region has the DNA TGTGCCAGCAGGGACATGGGTGGCACTGAAGCTTTCTTT.